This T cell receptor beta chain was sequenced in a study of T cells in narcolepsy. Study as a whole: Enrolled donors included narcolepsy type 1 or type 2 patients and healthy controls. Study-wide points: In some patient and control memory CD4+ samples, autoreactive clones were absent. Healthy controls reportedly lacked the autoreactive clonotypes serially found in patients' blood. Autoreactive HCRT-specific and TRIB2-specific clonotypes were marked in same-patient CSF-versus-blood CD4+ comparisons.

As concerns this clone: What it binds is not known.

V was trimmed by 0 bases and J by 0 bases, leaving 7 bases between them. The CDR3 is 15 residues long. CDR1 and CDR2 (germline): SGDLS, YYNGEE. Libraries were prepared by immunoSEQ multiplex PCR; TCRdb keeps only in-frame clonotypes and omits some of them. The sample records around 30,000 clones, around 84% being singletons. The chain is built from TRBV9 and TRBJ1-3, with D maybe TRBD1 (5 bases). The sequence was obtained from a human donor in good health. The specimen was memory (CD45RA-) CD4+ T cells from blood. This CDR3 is CASSVADSSGNTIYF. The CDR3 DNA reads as TGTGCCAGCAGCGTAGCCGACAGCTCTGGAAACACCATATATTTT.